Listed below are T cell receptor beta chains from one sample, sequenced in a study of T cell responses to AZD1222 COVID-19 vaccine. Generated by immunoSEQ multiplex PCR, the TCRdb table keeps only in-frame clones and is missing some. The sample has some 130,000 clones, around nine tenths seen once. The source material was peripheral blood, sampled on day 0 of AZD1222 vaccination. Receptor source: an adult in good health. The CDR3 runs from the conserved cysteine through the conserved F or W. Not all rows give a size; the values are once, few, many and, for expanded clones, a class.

cdr3_aa: CASSSRRTGDTEAFF
j_call: TRBJ1-1
clone_size: -
v_call: TRBV27

cdr3_aa: CASSQDRQNYGYTF
j_call: TRBJ1-2
clone_size: once
v_call: TRBV3-1/TRBV3-2

cdr3_aa: CASSSRGGRNQPQHF
j_call: TRBJ1-5
clone_size: -
v_call: TRBV27

cdr3_aa: CASSHLFLASSTDTQYF
j_call: TRBJ2-3
clone_size: -
v_call: TRBV6-6

cdr3_aa: CASSQATAAGVLSSGNTIYF
j_call: TRBJ1-3
clone_size: -
v_call: TRBV3-1/TRBV3-2

cdr3_aa: CASSKTLAGSDNEQFF
j_call: TRBJ2-1
clone_size: once
v_call: TRBV10-1

cdr3_aa: CASSYSGGQNQPQHF
j_call: TRBJ1-5
clone_size: -
v_call: TRBV6-2/TRBV6-3

cdr3_aa: CSVVDTSLSGNTIYF
j_call: TRBJ1-3
clone_size: -
v_call: TRBV29-1

cdr3_aa: CATSRDIPGLSYGYTF
j_call: TRBJ1-2
clone_size: -
v_call: TRBV15

cdr3_aa: CASSEGQPQHF
j_call: TRBJ1-5
clone_size: few
v_call: TRBV10-1

cdr3_aa: CSVKLLAGAPTGELFF
j_call: TRBJ2-2
clone_size: -
v_call: TRBV29-1

cdr3_aa: CASSFSGNTEAFF
j_call: TRBJ1-1
clone_size: -
v_call: TRBV12-3/TRBV12-4

cdr3_aa: CASSANTQYF
j_call: TRBJ2-3
clone_size: -
v_call: TRBV11-2

cdr3_aa: CASSRDSMNTEAFF
j_call: TRBJ1-1
clone_size: -
v_call: TRBV18

cdr3_aa: CASSLEGGTGNTIYF
j_call: TRBJ1-3
clone_size: once
v_call: TRBV7-2

cdr3_aa: CASSSLAGGLGTQYF
j_call: TRBJ2-5
clone_size: -
v_call: TRBV6-5

cdr3_aa: CASGLESQPQHF
j_call: TRBJ1-5
clone_size: -
v_call: TRBV12-5

cdr3_aa: CASSLQGANNSPLHF
j_call: TRBJ1-6
clone_size: -
v_call: TRBV2

cdr3_aa: CASSHPGETQYF
j_call: TRBJ2-5
clone_size: -
v_call: TRBV5-1

cdr3_aa: CASSLRGLEAFF
j_call: TRBJ1-1
clone_size: -
v_call: TRBV28

cdr3_aa: CASSLGGVETQYF
j_call: TRBJ2-5
clone_size: -
v_call: TRBV12-3/TRBV12-4

cdr3_aa: CASTVRTGPMDTIYF
j_call: TRBJ1-3
clone_size: once
v_call: TRBV19

cdr3_aa: CASSRTGTEAFF
j_call: TRBJ1-1
clone_size: few
v_call: TRBV10-2

cdr3_aa: CAIGFAGGHTGELFF
j_call: TRBJ2-2
clone_size: -
v_call: TRBV10-3

cdr3_aa: CAIKTGTTAGGEQYF
j_call: TRBJ2-7
clone_size: -
v_call: TRBV10-3

cdr3_aa: CASSQGGTISNEKLFF
j_call: TRBJ1-4
clone_size: -
v_call: TRBV4-2

cdr3_aa: CASRLAGNTGELFF
j_call: TRBJ2-2
clone_size: once
v_call: TRBV3-1/TRBV3-2

cdr3_aa: CASSLEGRQFF
j_call: TRBJ2-1
clone_size: -
v_call: TRBV13

cdr3_aa: CASSSGSAGWEKLFF
j_call: TRBJ1-4
clone_size: -
v_call: TRBV5-6